This is a list of T cell receptor beta chains from one sample in a study of cytomegalovirus exposure and HLA in healthy donors. Measured with immunoSEQ multiplex PCR; TCRdb has only the in-frame clones, and not every one. The data hold approximately 110,000 clones, with about nine tenths observed a single time. Material for sequencing was PBMCs. These TCRs come from a woman between 18 and 29 years old in good health and CMV-seronegative. CDR3s include the opening cysteine and the closing phenylalanine or tryptophan. Each record gives: J gene, clone size, D gene, V gene, CDR3 DNA, CDR3 protein. A D gene is named only where the DNA matches it firmly. The size entry is marked missing in some rows and otherwise reads once, few, many or a size class.

j_call: TRBJ1-5
clone_size: NA
d_call: TRBD1
v_call: TRBV7-6
cdr3_nt: TGTGCCAGCAGCCGAGACAGGGCGGGGGGGAATCAGCCCCAGCATTTT
cdr3_aa: CASSRDRAGGNQPQHF

j_call: TRBJ2-3
clone_size: NA
d_call: NA
v_call: TRBV7-2
cdr3_nt: TGTGCCAGCAGCCGGGTGGGGCAGACGCAGTATTTT
cdr3_aa: CASSRVGQTQYF

j_call: TRBJ1-2
clone_size: NA
d_call: NA
v_call: TRBV6-5
cdr3_nt: TGTGCCAGCAGGTCAGGGTATGGCTACACCTTC
cdr3_aa: CASRSGYGYTF

j_call: TRBJ2-1
clone_size: NA
d_call: TRBD2
v_call: TRBV27
cdr3_nt: TGTGCCAGCAGTCCGCAGACTAGCTGGGAGCAGTTCTTC
cdr3_aa: CASSPQTSWEQFF

j_call: TRBJ2-7
clone_size: NA
d_call: NA
v_call: TRBV14
cdr3_nt: TGTGCCAGCAGCCAAGCTCCGGAGCAGTACTTC
cdr3_aa: CASSQAPEQYF

j_call: TRBJ2-5
clone_size: NA
d_call: NA
v_call: TRBV11-2
cdr3_nt: TGTGCCAGCAGCTTAGATCGGGAGACCCAGTACTTC
cdr3_aa: CASSLDRETQYF

j_call: TRBJ2-5
clone_size: NA
d_call: NA
v_call: TRBV30
cdr3_nt: TGTGCCTGGAACCCAGCGGGAGAGACCCAGTACTTC
cdr3_aa: CAWNPAGETQYF

j_call: TRBJ2-5
clone_size: NA
d_call: TRBD2
v_call: TRBV27
cdr3_nt: TGTGCCAGCAGTCCGGGACTAGCGCGGGAGAGGGAGACCCAGTACTTC
cdr3_aa: CASSPGLARERETQYF

j_call: TRBJ2-3
clone_size: NA
d_call: TRBD1
v_call: TRBV7-3
cdr3_nt: TGTGCCAGCAGCGACGGGACAGGGGGTAAGACAGATACGCAGTATTTT
cdr3_aa: CASSDGTGGKTDTQYF

j_call: TRBJ1-2
clone_size: NA
d_call: TRBD1
v_call: TRBV4-2
cdr3_nt: TGTGCCAGCAGCCAAGATTATACAGGGGTGGGCTATGGCTACACCTTC
cdr3_aa: CASSQDYTGVGYGYTF

j_call: TRBJ1-1
clone_size: once
d_call: TRBD1
v_call: TRBV18
cdr3_nt: TGTGCCAGCTCACCACGGAAGGGGGCGGACACTGAAGCTTTCTTT
cdr3_aa: CASSPRKGADTEAFF

j_call: TRBJ2-2
clone_size: NA
d_call: NA
v_call: TRBV7-9
cdr3_nt: TGTGCCAGCAGCTTATCCCCCCGGACTATCACCGGGGAGCTGTTTTTT
cdr3_aa: CASSLSPRTITGELFF

j_call: TRBJ1-2
clone_size: NA
d_call: TRBD1
v_call: TRBV6-1
cdr3_nt: TGTGCCAGCAGCACGACAGGGGGCGACTATGGCTACACCTTC
cdr3_aa: CASSTTGGDYGYTF

j_call: TRBJ2-7
clone_size: NA
d_call: TRBD2
v_call: TRBV6-1
cdr3_nt: TGTGCCAGCAGTGAAAAAGCGGGGCCCCTCGAGCAGTACTTC
cdr3_aa: CASSEKAGPLEQYF